One sample yielded the 15 T cell receptor beta chains listed below, sequenced in a study of CD8 T cells in ankylosing spondylitis. From the 5' RACE reads, TCRdb called clonotypes with MiXCR, one entry per CDR3 protein. The sample lists some 250,000 distinct CDR3 sequences; around 7.8% were seen once. Sequencing used blood, either unsorted or a sorted T cell fraction (not recorded which). These receptors originate from a male donor with ankylosing spondylitis or in good health (not recorded which).

Written as DNA, the CDR3 is TGTGCCAGCAGCTTGTGGGCAGCTACGAACACCGGGGAGCTGTTTTTT. This gives the protein CASSLWAATNTGELFF. J is TRBJ2-2 and V is TRBV5-5; D is uncertain. CDR3 size: 16 residues. The V gene lost 1 base and the J gene lost 0 bases, with 10 bases spanning the gap. Germline CDR1 is SGHKS and CDR2 is YYEKEE (reference sequence).

The table lists this clonotype with a few counts. The chain is built from TRBV7-2 and TRBJ2-7; the match to TRBD1 covers 7 bases. Trimming at V came to 2 bases and at J to 3 bases, leaving 4 bases not matched to a gene. This CDR3 spans 14 amino acids. The germline V gene has CDR1 SGHTA and CDR2 FQGNSA. The CDR3 protein is CASSLTGAIYEQYF. Here the CDR3 DNA reads TGTGCCAGCAGCTTAACAGGGGCTATCTACGAGCAGTACTTC.

This clonotype was seen only a few times. The chain carries TRBV6-2 or TRBV6-3 and TRBJ1-5; 7 bases match TRBD1. Germline V gene lookup returns CDR1 MNHEY and CDR2 SVGEGT. This CDR3 comprises 20 residues. V trimming: 6 bases; J trimming: 1 base; junction bases outside the gene matches: 21. CDR3 bases: TGTGCCAGCAGGCCGGGACAGATTCCACCCTTTCTGAGAAGCAATCAGCCCCAGCATTTT. This translates into CASRPGQIPPFLRSNQPQHF.

Written as DNA, the CDR3 is TGTGCCAGCAGCCCCCCTTTACCGCGGGACAATGAGCAGTTCTTC. Translated, it gives CASSPPLPRDNEQFF. The chain joins TRBV7-9 to TRBJ2-1, with a weak D call TRBD2 (5 bases). Per germline, CDR1 SEHNR and CDR2 FQNEAQ (reference sequence). V was pared by 5 bases and J by 5 bases, with 16 bases between. CDR3 length: 15 residues.

This clonotype was counted ten times or more. Because the CDR3's place on the DNA is in doubt, the DNA is left out and the CDR3 is given as listed by TCRdb. The chain couples TRBV5-1 to TRBJ2-5. The germline CDR1 and CDR2 sequences are SGHRS and YFSETQ. The CDR3 totals 13 residues, both ends included. The CDR3 region is CASSFGQGETQYF.

This clonotype was seen at least ten times. The chain couples TRBV18 to TRBJ2-3, with D perhaps TRBD2 (6 bases). The V gene lost 1 base and the J gene lost 3 bases, with 11 bases spanning the gap. The CDR3 contains 15 residues. Germline V lookup: CDR1 KGHSH, CDR2 LQKENI. CDR3: CASSPRRGGTDTQYF. Written as DNA, the CDR3 is TGTGCCAGCTCACCACGGCGGGGCGGGACAGATACGCAGTATTTT.

This clonotype was seen ten or more times. V usage is TRBV5-1 and J usage is TRBJ2-1; 8 bases are a match to TRBD1. J lost 8 bases, V lost 4 bases, and 8 bases had no gene match. CDR1 SGHRS and CDR2 YFSETQ come from the germline V gene. This CDR3 comprises 14 residues. CDR3 nucleotides: TGCGCCAGCAGCCCGGACAGGGCTGCGGATGAGCAGTTCTTC. It translates to CASSPDRAADEQFF.

This clonotype has a count of ten or more. This chain joins TRBV20-1 and TRBJ2-1; D might be TRBD2 (5 bases). Germline V lookup: CDR1 DFQATT, CDR2 SNEGSKA (reference sequence). CDR3 length: 15 residues. The ends were cut back, 3 bases at V and 5 bases at J, with 17 bases in the middle. The chain's CDR3 is CSASPGVLVNNEQFF. CDR3 bases: TGCAGTGCTAGTCCCGGGGTCCTCGTGAACAATGAGCAGTTCTTC.

At least ten counts were recorded for this clonotype. This chain links TRBV5-6 with TRBJ2-5, with D unclear. The CDR3 spans 14 residues. The germline V and J ends were trimmed by 4 bases and 1 base, with 11 bases remaining between them. Germline CDR1 reads SGHDT; CDR2 reads YYEEEE. CDR3 loop: CASSPGLTQETQYF. CDR3 coding DNA: TGTGCCAGCAGCCCAGGCCTTACCCAAGAGACCCAGTACTTC. Supplemented by reference TRBV5-6 and TRBJ2-5, the full variable domain reads DAGVTQSPTHLIKTRGQQVTLRCSPKSGHDTVSWYQQALGQGPQFIFQYYEEEERQRGNFPDRFSGHQFPNYSSELNVNALLLGDSALYLCASSPGLTQETQYFGPGTRLLVL.

There are many counts of this clonotype. This chain connects TRBV5-1 to TRBJ2-7, with unresolved D. Trimming took 4 bases from V and 3 from J, leaving 14 bases between them. The CDR3 runs to 14 residues. Germline V gene lookup returns CDR1 SGHRS and CDR2 YFSETQ. As DNA, the CDR3 is TGCGCCAGCAGCCCCGGAAGGCAGCTCTACGAGCAGTACTTC. Translating gives CASSPGRQLYEQYF.

J is TRBJ2-7 and V is TRBV7-2; tentative D call: TRBD1 (5 bases). Trimming took 1 base from V and 2 from J, leaving 9 bases between them. The CDR3 is made up of 14 amino acids. Germline CDR1 reads SGHTA; CDR2 reads FQGNSA. This CDR3 reads CASSLGGPPYEQYF. Here the CDR3 DNA reads TGTGCCAGCAGCTTAGGGGGCCCTCCCTACGAGCAGTACTTC.

The gene calls are TRBV11-3 and TRBJ2-1; possibly TRBD2 for D (5 bases). V lost 6 bases and J 6 bases, leaving 9 bases between the germline ends. Germline CDR1 SGHNT, CDR2 YENEEA. The CDR3 has 12 residues. CDR3 region: CASRPAGNEQFF. As DNA, the CDR3 is TGTGCCAGCAGACCTGCGGGCAATGAGCAGTTCTTC.

Only a few counts were recorded for this clonotype. The rearrangement uses TRBV6-5 and TRBJ2-6; D call uncertain. V lost 0 bases and J lost 4, with 7 bases in between. Germline CDR1 and CDR2: MNHEY and SVGAGI. This CDR3 contains 15 residues. The CDR3 spells CASSYSRLGANVLTF. CDR3 DNA: TGTGCCAGCAGTTACTCTCGTCTGGGGGCCAACGTCCTGACTTTC.

This clonotype showed up just a few times. The V call is TRBV9, the J call TRBJ2-1; 8 positions match TRBD2. V dropped 0 bases and J dropped 3; count of bases not matched to a gene: 2. Germline-derived CDR1 and CDR2 are SGDLS and YYNGEE. The CDR3 is 15 residues long. The CDR3: CASSVAGGIYNEQFF. The CDR3 region has the DNA TGTGCCAGCAGCGTAGCGGGGGGGATCTACAATGAGCAGTTCTTC.

This clonotype came up many times. The chain joins TRBV5-1 to TRBJ2-1; TRBD2 matches 10 bases. J gave up 9 bases and V 0 bases, and 6 bases lay outside the gene matches. This CDR3 is 15 amino acids long. Germline assignment: CDR1 SGHRS and CDR2 YFSETQ. The CDR3 DNA is TGCGCCAGCAGCTTGGAGGGGACTAGCGTCCCTGAGCAGTTCTTC. It specifies CASSLEGTSVPEQFF.